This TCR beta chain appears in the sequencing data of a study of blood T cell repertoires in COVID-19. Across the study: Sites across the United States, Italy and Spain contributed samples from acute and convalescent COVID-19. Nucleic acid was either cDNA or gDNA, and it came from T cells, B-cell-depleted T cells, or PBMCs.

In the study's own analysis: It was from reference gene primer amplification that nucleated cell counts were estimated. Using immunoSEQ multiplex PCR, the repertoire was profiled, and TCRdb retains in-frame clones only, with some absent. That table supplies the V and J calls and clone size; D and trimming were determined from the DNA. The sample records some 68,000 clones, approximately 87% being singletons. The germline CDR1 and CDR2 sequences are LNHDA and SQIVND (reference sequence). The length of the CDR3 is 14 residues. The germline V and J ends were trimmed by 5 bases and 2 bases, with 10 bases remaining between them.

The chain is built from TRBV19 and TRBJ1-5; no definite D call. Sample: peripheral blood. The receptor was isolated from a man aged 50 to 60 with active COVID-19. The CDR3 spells CASSDHRGNQPQHF. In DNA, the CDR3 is TGTGCCAGTAGTGATCACAGAGGCAATCAGCCCCAGCATTTT.